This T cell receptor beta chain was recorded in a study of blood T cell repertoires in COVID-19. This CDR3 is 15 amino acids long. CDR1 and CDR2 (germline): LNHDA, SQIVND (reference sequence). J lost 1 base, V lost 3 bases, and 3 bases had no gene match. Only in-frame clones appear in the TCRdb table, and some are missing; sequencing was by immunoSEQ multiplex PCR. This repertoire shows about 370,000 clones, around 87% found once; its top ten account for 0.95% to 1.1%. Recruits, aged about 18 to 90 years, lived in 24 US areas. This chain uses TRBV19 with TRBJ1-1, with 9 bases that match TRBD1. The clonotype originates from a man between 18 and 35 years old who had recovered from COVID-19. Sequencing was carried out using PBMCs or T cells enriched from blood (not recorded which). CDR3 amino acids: CASSIVGQGNTEAFF. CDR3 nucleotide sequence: TGTGCCAGTAGTATTGTGGGACAGGGGAACACTGAAGCTTTCTTT.